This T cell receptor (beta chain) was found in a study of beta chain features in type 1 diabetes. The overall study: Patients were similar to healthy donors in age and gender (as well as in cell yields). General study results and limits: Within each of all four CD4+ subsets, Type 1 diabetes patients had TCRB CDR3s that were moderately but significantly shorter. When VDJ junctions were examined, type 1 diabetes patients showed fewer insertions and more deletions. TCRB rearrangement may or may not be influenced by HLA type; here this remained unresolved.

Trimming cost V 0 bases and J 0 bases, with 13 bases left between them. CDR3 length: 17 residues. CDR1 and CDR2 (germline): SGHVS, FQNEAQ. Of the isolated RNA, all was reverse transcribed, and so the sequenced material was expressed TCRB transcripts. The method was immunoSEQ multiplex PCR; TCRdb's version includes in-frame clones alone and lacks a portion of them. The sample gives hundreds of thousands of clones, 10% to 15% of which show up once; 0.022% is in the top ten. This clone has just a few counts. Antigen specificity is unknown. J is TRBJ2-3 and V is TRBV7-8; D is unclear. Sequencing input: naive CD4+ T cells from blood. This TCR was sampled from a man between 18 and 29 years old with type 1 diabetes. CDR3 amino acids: CASSLAGWAESTDTQYF. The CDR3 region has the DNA TGTGCCAGCAGCTTAGCGGGTTGGGCGGAGAGCACAGATACGCAGTATTTT.